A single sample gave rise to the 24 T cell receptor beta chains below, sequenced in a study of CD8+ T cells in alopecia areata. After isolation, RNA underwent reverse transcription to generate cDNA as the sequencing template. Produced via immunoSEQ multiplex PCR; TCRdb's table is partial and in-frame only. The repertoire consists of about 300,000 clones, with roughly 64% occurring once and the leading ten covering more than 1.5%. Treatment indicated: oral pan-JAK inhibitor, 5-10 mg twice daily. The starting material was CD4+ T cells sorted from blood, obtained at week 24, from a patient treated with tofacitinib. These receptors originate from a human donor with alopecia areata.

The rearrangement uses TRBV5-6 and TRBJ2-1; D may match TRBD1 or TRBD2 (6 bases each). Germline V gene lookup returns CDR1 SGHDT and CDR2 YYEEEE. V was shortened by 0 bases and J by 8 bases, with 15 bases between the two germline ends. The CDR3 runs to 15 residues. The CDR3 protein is CASSLGPSGADEQFF. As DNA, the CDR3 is TGTGCCAGCAGCTTGGGGCCGTCGGGGGCCGATGAGCAGTTCTTC.

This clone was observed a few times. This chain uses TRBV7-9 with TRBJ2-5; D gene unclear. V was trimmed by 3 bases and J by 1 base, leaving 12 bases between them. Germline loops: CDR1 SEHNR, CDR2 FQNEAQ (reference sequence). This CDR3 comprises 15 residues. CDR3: CASSFLFAVQETQYF. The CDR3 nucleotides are TGTGCCAGCAGCTTCCTGTTCGCGGTCCAAGAGACCCAGTACTTC. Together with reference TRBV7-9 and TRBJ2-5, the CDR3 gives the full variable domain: DTGVSQNPRHKITKRGQNVTFRCDPISEHNRLYWYRQTLGQGPEFLTYFQNEAQLEKSRLLSDRFSAERPKGSFSTLEIQRTEQGDSAMYLCASSFLFAVQETQYFGPGTRLLVL.

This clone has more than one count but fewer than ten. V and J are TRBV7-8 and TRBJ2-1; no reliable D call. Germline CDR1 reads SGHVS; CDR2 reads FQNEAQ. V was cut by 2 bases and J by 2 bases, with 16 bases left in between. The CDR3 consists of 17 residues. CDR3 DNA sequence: TGTGCCAGCAGCTTAATCGAAGGTGGCAGGACCTACAATGAGCAGTTCTTC. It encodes CASSLIEGGRTYNEQFF.

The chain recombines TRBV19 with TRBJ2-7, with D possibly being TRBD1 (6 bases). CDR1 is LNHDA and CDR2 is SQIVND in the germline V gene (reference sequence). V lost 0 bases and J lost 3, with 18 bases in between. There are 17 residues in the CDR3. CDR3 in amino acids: CASSIDGTPLWNYEQYF. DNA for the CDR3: TGTGCCAGTAGTATAGACGGGACACCGCTCTGGAACTACGAGCAGTACTTC. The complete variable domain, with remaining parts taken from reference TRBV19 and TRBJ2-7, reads DGGITQSPKYLFRKEGQNVTLSCEQNLNHDAMYWYRQDPGQGLRLIYYSQIVNDFQKGDIAEGYSVSREKKESFPLTVTSAQKNPTAFYLCASSIDGTPLWNYEQYFGPGTRLTVT.

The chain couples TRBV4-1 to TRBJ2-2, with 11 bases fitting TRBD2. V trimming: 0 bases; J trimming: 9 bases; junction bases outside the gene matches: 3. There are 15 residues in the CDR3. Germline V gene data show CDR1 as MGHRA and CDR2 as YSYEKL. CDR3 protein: CASSQEASGGRELFF. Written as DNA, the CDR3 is TGCGCCAGCAGCCAAGAGGCTAGCGGGGGGCGGGAGCTGTTTTTT.

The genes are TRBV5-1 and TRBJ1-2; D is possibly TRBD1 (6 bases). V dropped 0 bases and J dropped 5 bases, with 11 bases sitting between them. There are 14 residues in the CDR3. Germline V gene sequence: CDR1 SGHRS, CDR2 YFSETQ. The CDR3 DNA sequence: TGCGCCAGCAGCTTGGACAGGGAGGGGTATGGCTACACCTTC. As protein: CASSLDREGYGYTF.

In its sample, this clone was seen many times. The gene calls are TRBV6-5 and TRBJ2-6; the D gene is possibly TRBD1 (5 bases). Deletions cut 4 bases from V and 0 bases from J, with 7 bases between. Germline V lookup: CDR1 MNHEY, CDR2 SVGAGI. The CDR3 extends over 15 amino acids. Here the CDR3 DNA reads TGTGCCAGCAGTTTCGACAGCTCTGGGGCCAACGTCCTGACTTTC. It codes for CASSFDSSGANVLTF.

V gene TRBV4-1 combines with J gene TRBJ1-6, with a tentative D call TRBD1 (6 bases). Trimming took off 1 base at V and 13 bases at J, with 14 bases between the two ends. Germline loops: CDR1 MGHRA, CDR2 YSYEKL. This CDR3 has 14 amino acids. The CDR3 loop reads CASSQVRGAGPLHF. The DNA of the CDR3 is TGCGCCAGCAGCCAAGTCCGGGGGGCGGGTCCCCTCCACTTT.

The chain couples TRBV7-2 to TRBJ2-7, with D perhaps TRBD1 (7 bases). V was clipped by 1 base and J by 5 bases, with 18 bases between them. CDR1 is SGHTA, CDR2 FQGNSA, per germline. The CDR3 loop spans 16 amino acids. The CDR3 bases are TGTGCCAGCAGCTTAGAAGGGGCGGGACAGAAAAACGAGCAGTACTTC. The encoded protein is CASSLEGAGQKNEQYF.

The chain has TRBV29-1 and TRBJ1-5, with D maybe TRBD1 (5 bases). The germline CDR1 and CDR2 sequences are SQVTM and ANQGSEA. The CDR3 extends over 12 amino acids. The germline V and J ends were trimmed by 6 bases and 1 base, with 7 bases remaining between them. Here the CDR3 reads CSVGDSNQPQHF. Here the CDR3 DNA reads TGCAGCGTGGGGGACAGCAATCAGCCCCAGCATTTT.

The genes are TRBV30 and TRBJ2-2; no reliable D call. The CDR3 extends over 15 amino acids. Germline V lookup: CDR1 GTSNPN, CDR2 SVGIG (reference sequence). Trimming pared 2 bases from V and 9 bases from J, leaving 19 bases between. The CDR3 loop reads CAWSTGNAAGWELFF. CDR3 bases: TGTGCCTGGAGTACTGGTAACGCGGCAGGCTGGGAGCTGTTTTTT.

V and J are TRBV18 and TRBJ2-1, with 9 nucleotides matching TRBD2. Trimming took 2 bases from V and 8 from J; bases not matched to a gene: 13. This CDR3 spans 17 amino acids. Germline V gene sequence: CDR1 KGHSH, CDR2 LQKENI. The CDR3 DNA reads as TGTGCCAGCTCACCAAGGCTCTTAGCGGGGGTTGAGGATGAGCAGTTCTTC. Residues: CASSPRLLAGVEDEQFF.

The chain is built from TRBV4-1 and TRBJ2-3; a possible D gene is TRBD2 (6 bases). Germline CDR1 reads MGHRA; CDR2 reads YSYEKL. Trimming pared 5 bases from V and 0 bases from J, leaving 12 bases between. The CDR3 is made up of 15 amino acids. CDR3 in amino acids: CASSGGVGSTDTQYF. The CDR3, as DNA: TGCGCCAGCAGCGGCGGGGTAGGGAGCACAGATACGCAGTATTTT.

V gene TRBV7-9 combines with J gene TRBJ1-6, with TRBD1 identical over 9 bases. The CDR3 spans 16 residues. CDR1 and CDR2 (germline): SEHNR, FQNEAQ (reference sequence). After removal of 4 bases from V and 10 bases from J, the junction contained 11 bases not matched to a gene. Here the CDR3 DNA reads TGTGCCAGCAGCTCCCCCTCCGGGACAGGGAACTCACCCCTCCACTTT. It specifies CASSSPSGTGNSPLHF.

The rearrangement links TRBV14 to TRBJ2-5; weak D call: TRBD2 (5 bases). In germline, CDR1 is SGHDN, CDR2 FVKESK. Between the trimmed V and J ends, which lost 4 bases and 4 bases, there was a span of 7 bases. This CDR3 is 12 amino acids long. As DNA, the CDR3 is TGTGCCAGCAGCCTGAGCGGAGAGACCCAGTACTTC. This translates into CASSLSGETQYF.

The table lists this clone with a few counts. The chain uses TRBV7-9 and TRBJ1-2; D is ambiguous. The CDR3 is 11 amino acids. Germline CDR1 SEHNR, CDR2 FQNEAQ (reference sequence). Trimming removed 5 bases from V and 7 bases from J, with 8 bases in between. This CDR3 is CASSGIVGYTF. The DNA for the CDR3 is TGTGCCAGCAGCGGGATTGTTGGCTACACCTTC.

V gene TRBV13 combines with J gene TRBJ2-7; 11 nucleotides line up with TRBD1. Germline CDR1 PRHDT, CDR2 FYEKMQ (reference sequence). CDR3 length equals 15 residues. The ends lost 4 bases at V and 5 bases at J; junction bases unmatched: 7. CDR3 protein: CASSSRDRGNHEQYF. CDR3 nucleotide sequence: TGTGCCAGCAGCTCCCGGGACAGGGGGAACCACGAGCAGTACTTC.

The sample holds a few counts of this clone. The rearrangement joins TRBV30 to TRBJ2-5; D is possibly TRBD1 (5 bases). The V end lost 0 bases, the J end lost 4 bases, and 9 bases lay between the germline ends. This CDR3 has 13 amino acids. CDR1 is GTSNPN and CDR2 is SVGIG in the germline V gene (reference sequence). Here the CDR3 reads CAWSVMQGETQYF. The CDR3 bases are TGTGCCTGGAGTGTAATGCAGGGAGAGACCCAGTACTTC.

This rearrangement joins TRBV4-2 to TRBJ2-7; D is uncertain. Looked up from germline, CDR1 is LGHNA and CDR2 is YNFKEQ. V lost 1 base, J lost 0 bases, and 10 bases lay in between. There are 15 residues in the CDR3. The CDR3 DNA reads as TGTGCCAGCAGCCAAGTTCCCGGAATCTCCTACGAGCAGTACTTC. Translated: CASSQVPGISYEQYF.

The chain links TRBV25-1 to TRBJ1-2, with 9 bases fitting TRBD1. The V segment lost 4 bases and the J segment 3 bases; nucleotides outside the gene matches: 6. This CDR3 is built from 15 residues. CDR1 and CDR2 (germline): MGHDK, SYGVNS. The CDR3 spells CASSGPGQGYYGYTF. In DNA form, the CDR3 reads TGTGCCAGCAGTGGCCCGGGACAGGGCTACTATGGCTACACCTTC.

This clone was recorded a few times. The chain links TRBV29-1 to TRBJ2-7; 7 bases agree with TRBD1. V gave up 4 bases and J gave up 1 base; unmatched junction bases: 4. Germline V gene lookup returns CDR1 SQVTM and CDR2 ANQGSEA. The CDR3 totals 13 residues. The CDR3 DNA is TGCAGCGTTGCTAGGGGGCTATCCTACGAGCAGTACTTC. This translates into CSVARGLSYEQYF.

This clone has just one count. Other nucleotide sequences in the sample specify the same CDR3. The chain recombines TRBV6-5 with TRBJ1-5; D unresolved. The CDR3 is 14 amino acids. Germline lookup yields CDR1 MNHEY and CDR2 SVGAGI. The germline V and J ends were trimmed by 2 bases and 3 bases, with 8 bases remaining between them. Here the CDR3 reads CASSYGGPNQPQHF. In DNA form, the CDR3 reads TGTGCCAGCAGTTACGGAGGGCCCAATCAGCCCCAGCATTTT.

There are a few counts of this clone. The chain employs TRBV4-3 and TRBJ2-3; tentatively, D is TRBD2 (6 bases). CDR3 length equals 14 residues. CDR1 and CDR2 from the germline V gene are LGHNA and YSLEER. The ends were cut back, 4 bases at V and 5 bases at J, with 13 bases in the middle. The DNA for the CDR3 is TGCGCCAGCAGCCTAAGTAGGCGGGGAGATACGCAGTATTTT. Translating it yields CASSLSRRGDTQYF.

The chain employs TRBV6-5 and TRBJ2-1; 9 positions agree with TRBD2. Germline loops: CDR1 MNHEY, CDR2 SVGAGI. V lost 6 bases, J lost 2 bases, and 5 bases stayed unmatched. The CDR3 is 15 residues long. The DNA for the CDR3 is TGTGCCAGCAGCCAGCGGGGGGAACCCTACAATGAGCAGTTCTTC. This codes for CASSQRGEPYNEQFF.